A selection of T cell receptor beta chains follows, all from one sample in a study of T cell responses to AZD1222 COVID-19 vaccine. Profiled with immunoSEQ multiplex PCR; TCRdb holds only in-frame clones, not every one. The sample holds more than 60,000 clones, more than 75% seen once. Here the sequenced sample was peripheral blood, taken on day 0 of AZD1222 vaccination. These receptors all stem from an adult in good health. The CDR3 runs from the conserved cysteine through the conserved F or W. A D gene is named only where the DNA matches it firmly. Only some rows state a clone size, as once, few, many or a class for expanded clones.

j_gene | d_gene | abundance | v_gene | CDR3nt | CDR3aa
TRBJ2-3 | - | - | TRBV5-1 | TGCGCCAGCAGCTTGATGGCCTACTTCACAGATACGCAGTATTTT | CASSLMAYFTDTQYF
TRBJ2-5 | - | - | TRBV5-4 | TGTGCCAGCAGCTTGGCCCAGGGGCAAGAGACCCAGTACTTC | CASSLAQGQETQYF
TRBJ1-3 | TRBD1 | - | TRBV5-1 | TGCGCCAGCAGCTTGGACCCAGTAGACAGGGTTGGAAACACCATATATTTT | CASSLDPVDRVGNTIYF
TRBJ1-5 | - | - | TRBV28 | TGTGCCAGCAGTATCGGAGGTCAGCCCCAGCATTTT | CASSIGGQPQHF
TRBJ2-1 | - | - | TRBV6-6 | TGTGCCAGCAGTTACGAACAACAGGGAAATGAGCAGTTCTTC | CASSYEQQGNEQFF
TRBJ1-2 | TRBD1 | - | TRBV27 | TGTGCCAGCAGTCTCGACAGGGACTATGGCTACACCTTC | CASSLDRDYGYTF
TRBJ1-1 | - | - | TRBV7-3 | TGTGCCAGCAGTGGGGGAAGAAACACTGAAGCTTTCTTT | CASSGGRNTEAFF
TRBJ2-2 | TRBD1 | - | TRBV29-1 | TGCAGCGTTCCTGACAGGGCCAACACCGGGGAGCTGTTTTTT | CSVPDRANTGELFF
TRBJ2-1 | - | - | TRBV6-4 | TGTGCCAGCAAAAAATGGGTCCGAATATTCGGACACTTCTACAATGAGCAGTTCTTC | CASKKWVRIFGHFYNEQFF
TRBJ1-2 | TRBD1 | - | TRBV19 | TGTGCCAGTACCAACTCTGGACAGGGGAACGGCTACACCTTC | CASTNSGQGNGYTF
TRBJ2-5 | - | - | TRBV7-9 | TGTGCCAGCAGCTCTGGGGAGACCCAGTACTTC | CASSSGETQYF
TRBJ2-4 | TRBD2 | - | TRBV11-3 | TGTGCCAGCAGCTCCTTAGCGGGGGGAGCCAAAAACATTCAGTACTTC | CASSSLAGGAKNIQYF
TRBJ2-3 | TRBD2 | - | TRBV19 | TGTGCCAGTAGTATAGGTTTAGCGGGAGGACCAGATACGCAGTATTTT | CASSIGLAGGPDTQYF
TRBJ1-4 | TRBD1 | once | TRBV6-4 | TGTGCCAGCCGACAGGGGCCGGCGACTAATGAAAAACTGTTTTTT | CASRQGPATNEKLFF
TRBJ2-6 | - | - | TRBV15 | TGTGCCACCAGCAGCGAGGGAGTGTCTGGGGCCAACGTCCTGACTTTC | CATSSEGVSGANVLTF
TRBJ2-2 | - | - | TRBV5-8 | TGTGCCAGCAGCTCGAACGGGAACACCGGGGAGCTGTTTTTT | CASSSNGNTGELFF
TRBJ2-5 | - | - | TRBV4-1 | TGCGCCAGCAGCCTGACCCCCCTCGGAGAGACCCAGTACTTC | CASSLTPLGETQYF
TRBJ1-4 | TRBD1 | - | TRBV5-5 | TGTGCCAGCAGCTTGGAAGGACAGGGCACTAATGAAAAACTGTTTTTT | CASSLEGQGTNEKLFF
TRBJ1-1 | - | - | TRBV7-3 | TGTGCCAGCAGCTTACTCGCGGGATCTACCGAAGCTTTCTTT | CASSLLAGSTEAFF
TRBJ1-2 | - | - | TRBV2 | TGTGCCAGCAGTTCGCCGGTGGGGCTCTATGGCTACACCTTC | CASSSPVGLYGYTF
TRBJ2-3 | - | - | TRBV3-1/TRBV3-2 | TGTGCCAGCAGCCAAGTTCCGGGGGCAAGCACAGATACGCAGTATTTT | CASSQVPGASTDTQYF
TRBJ2-7 | TRBD1 | - | TRBV29-1 | TGCAGCGTTAGGGACAGGCTAACCTACGAGCAGTACTTC | CSVRDRLTYEQYF
TRBJ1-4 | TRBD1 | - | TRBV27 | TGTGCCAGCAGCCTTATCACAGGGGGGGAAAAACTGTTTTTT | CASSLITGGEKLFF
TRBJ2-5 | - | - | TRBV2 | TGTGCCAGCGGAGGAGAGACCCAGTACTTC | CASGGETQYF
TRBJ1-4 | TRBD1 | - | TRBV10-3 | TGTGCCATCAGTGATTACGCGGACAGGGTGGAGTTTTTT | CAISDYADRVEFF
TRBJ2-7 | - | - | TRBV10-3 | TGTGCCATTAGGGCGCCCACCTCCTACGAGCAGTACTTC | CAIRAPTSYEQYF
TRBJ2-7 | TRBD2 | - | TRBV7-2 | TGTGCCAGCAGCTTAGGAGCGGGAGACACCTACGAGCAGTACTTC | CASSLGAGDTYEQYF